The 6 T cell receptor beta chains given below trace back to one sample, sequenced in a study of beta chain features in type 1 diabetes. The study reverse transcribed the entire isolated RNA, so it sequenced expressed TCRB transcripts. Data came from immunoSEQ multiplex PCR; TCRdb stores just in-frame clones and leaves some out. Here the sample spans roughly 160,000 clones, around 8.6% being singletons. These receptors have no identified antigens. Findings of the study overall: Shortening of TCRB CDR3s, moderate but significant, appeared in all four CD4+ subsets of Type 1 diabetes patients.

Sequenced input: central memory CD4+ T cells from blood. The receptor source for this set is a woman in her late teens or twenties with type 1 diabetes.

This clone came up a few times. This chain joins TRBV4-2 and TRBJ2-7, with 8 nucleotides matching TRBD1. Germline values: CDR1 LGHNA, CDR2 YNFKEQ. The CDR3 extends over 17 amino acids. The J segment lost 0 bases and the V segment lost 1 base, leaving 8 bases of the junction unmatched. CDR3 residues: CASSQALTGVSSYEQYF. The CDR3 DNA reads TGTGCCAGCAGCCAAGCCTTGACAGGGGTGTCCTCCTACGAGCAGTACTTC.

The CDR3 spells CASSPGGARTDTQYF. Written as DNA, the CDR3 is TGCGCCAGCAGCCCCGGCGGGGCCCGAACAGATACGCAGTATTTT. The chain carries TRBV4-3 and TRBJ2-3; the D gene is possibly TRBD2 (6 bases). Germline CDR1 reads LGHNA; CDR2 reads YSLEER. V was trimmed by 4 bases and J by 3 bases, leaving 14 bases between them. The CDR3 sequence is 15 residues long.

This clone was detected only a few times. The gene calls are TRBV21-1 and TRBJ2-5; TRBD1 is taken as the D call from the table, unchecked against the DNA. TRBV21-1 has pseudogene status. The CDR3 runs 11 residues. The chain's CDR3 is CARRDRETQYF. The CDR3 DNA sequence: TGTGCCAGGAGGGACAGGGAGACCCAGTACTTC.

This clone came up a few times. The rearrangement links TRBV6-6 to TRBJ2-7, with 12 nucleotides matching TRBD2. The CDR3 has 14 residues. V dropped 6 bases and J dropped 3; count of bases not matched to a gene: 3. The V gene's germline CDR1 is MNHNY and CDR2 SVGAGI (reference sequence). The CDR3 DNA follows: TGTGCCAGCAGCACGACTAGCGGGAGCTACGAGCAGTACTTC. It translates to CASSTTSGSYEQYF.

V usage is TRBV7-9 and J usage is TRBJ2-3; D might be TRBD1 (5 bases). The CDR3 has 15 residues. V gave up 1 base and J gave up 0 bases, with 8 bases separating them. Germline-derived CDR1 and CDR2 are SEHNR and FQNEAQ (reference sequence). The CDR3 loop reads CASSLDAGSTDTQYF. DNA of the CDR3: TGTGCCAGCAGCTTAGATGCAGGGAGCACAGATACGCAGTATTTT.

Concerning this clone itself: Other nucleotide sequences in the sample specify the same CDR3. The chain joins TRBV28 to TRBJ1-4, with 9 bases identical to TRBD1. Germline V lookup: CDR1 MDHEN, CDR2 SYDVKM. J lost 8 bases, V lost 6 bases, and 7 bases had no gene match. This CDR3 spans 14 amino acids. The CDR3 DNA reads TGTGCCAGCAGCAAGACAGGGGGGGGCGAAAAACTGTTTTTT. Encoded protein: CASSKTGGGEKLFF. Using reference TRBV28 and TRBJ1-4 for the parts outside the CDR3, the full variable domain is DVKVTQSSRYLVKRTGEKVFLECVQDMDHENMFWYRQDPGLGLRLIYFSYDVKMKEKGDIPEGYSVSREKKERFSLILESASTNQTSMYLCASSKTGGGEKLFFGSGTQLSVL.